Listed below are T cell receptor beta chains from one sample, sequenced in a study of T cell responses to AZD1222 COVID-19 vaccine. TCRdb keeps only in-frame clones here, not all; method: immunoSEQ multiplex PCR. Of approximately 100,000 clones in the sample, about 90% were seen once. The specimen was peripheral blood, collected on day 0 of AZD1222 vaccination. These receptors all stem from an adult in good health. CDR3s include the opening cysteine and the closing phenylalanine or tryptophan. Each record gives: V gene, J gene, clone size, D gene, CDR3 protein, CDR3 DNA. The D gene is left open where the match is weak. Size is stated for part of the rows, as once, few or many counts, or as a class when the clone is expanded.

V: TRBV18
J: TRBJ2-7
size: .
D: TRBD2
CDR3: CASFETSGSNEQYF
DNA: TGTGCCAGCTTCGAGACTAGCGGGAGCAACGAGCAGTACTTC

V: TRBV7-9
J: TRBJ1-5
size: .
D: .
CDR3: CASSLGQGNQPQHF
DNA: TGTGCCAGCAGCTTAGGACAAGGCAATCAGCCCCAGCATTTT

V: TRBV6-4
J: TRBJ2-1
size: once
D: TRBD2
CDR3: CASSGGLDLNEQFF
DNA: TGTGCCAGCAGTGGGGGACTAGACCTTAATGAGCAGTTCTTC

V: TRBV16
J: TRBJ1-5
size: .
D: .
CDR3: CASSQGGRGNSGNQPQHF
DNA: TGTGCCAGCAGCCAGGGAGGGCGGGGAAATTCGGGCAATCAGCCCCAGCATTTT

V: TRBV2
J: TRBJ1-1
size: .
D: .
CDR3: CASRASTDTEAFF
DNA: TGTGCCAGCCGGGCCTCTACGGACACTGAAGCTTTCTTT

V: TRBV30
J: TRBJ1-5
size: .
D: .
CDR3: CAWSRENQPQHF
DNA: TGTGCCTGGAGCAGGGAAAATCAGCCCCAGCATTTT

V: TRBV18
J: TRBJ2-2
size: once
D: .
CDR3: CASSPAGRGSTGELFF
DNA: TGTGCCAGCTCACCAGCGGGCAGGGGAAGCACCGGGGAGCTGTTTTTT

V: TRBV19
J: TRBJ1-1
size: .
D: .
CDR3: CASSMRWEAFF
DNA: TGTGCCAGTAGTATGAGATGGGAAGCTTTCTTT

V: TRBV19
J: TRBJ1-2
size: .
D: TRBD1
CDR3: CASSIRTGGAYGYTF
DNA: TGTGCCAGTAGTATAAGGACAGGGGGCGCCTATGGCTACACCTTC

V: TRBV3-1/TRBV3-2
J: TRBJ1-4
size: .
D: .
CDR3: CASSRTHTNEKLFF
DNA: TGTGCCAGCAGCCGTACCCACACTAATGAAAAACTGTTTTTT

V: TRBV10-3
J: TRBJ1-1
size: .
D: .
CDR3: CATNRWGETEAFF
DNA: TGTGCCACCAACCGGTGGGGGGAAACTGAAGCTTTCTTT

V: TRBV2
J: TRBJ1-2
size: .
D: .
CDR3: CASSEANGIYGYTF
DNA: TGTGCCAGCAGTGAAGCTAACGGGATCTATGGCTACACCTTC

V: TRBV2
J: TRBJ2-5
size: .
D: .
CDR3: CASSDNQETQYF
DNA: TGTGCCAGCAGTGACAACCAAGAGACCCAGTACTTC

V: TRBV23-1
J: TRBJ2-7
size: .
D: TRBD2
CDR3: CASSQSSLLPGLPRYEQYF
DNA: TGCGCCAGCAGTCAATCGTCTCTTTTGCCGGGACTACCAAGGTACGAGCAGTACTTC

V: TRBV13
J: TRBJ2-7
size: .
D: TRBD1
CDR3: CASRRQGAAADEQYF
DNA: TGTGCCAGCAGAAGACAGGGGGCGGCTGCGGACGAGCAGTACTTC

V: TRBV6-5
J: TRBJ2-7
size: once
D: .
CDR3: CASSYSASLVGYEQYF
DNA: TGTGCCAGCAGTTACTCGGCTTCCCTGGTGGGGTACGAGCAGTACTTC

V: TRBV28
J: TRBJ1-3
size: .
D: .
CDR3: CASTSSGNTIYF
DNA: TGTGCCAGCACCAGCTCTGGAAACACCATATATTTT

V: TRBV4-2
J: TRBJ2-7
size: .
D: .
CDR3: CASSQVYRVEGEQYF
DNA: TGTGCCAGCAGCCAAGTGTACAGGGTGGAGGGCGAGCAGTACTTC

V: TRBV12-3/TRBV12-4
J: TRBJ2-2
size: .
D: .
CDR3: CASGRTGELFF
DNA: TGTGCCAGCGGTCGAACCGGGGAGCTGTTTTTT

V: TRBV6-4
J: TRBJ2-6
size: few
D: .
CDR3: CASSDSAGGANVLTF
DNA: TGTGCCAGCAGTGACTCGGCAGGGGGGGCCAACGTCCTGACTTTC

V: TRBV6-5
J: TRBJ1-2
size: .
D: TRBD1
CDR3: CASSMTGAGYTF
DNA: TGTGCCAGCAGCATGACAGGGGCCGGCTACACCTTC

V: TRBV11-3
J: TRBJ2-1
size: .
D: TRBD2
CDR3: CASSPRDSGSLAQFF
DNA: TGTGCCAGCAGCCCCCGGGATAGCGGGAGTTTGGCGCAGTTCTTC

V: TRBV4-1
J: TRBJ1-5
size: .
D: TRBD1
CDR3: CASSQGQGHQPQHF
DNA: TGCGCCAGCAGCCAGGGACAGGGACATCAGCCCCAGCATTTT

V: TRBV24-1
J: TRBJ2-1
size: .
D: TRBD2
CDR3: CATGTSGGYNEQFF
DNA: TGTGCCACCGGGACTAGCGGGGGATACAATGAGCAGTTCTTC

V: TRBV6-1
J: TRBJ2-7
size: .
D: .
CDR3: CASSEEGVVTGEQYF
DNA: TGTGCCAGCAGTGAGGAGGGTGTAGTGACGGGCGAGCAGTACTTC

V: TRBV6-5
J: TRBJ2-1
size: .
D: .
CDR3: CASTPYSGLGNEQFF
DNA: TGTGCCAGCACTCCATATAGCGGCCTGGGGAATGAGCAGTTCTTC

V: TRBV19
J: TRBJ1-3
size: .
D: .
CDR3: CASSVKGRKGNTIYF
DNA: TGTGCCAGTAGTGTTAAGGGCCGGAAGGGCAACACCATATATTTT

V: TRBV15
J: TRBJ2-3
size: .
D: TRBD1
CDR3: CATSRFKTRGQSTDTQYF
DNA: TGTGCCACCAGCAGATTCAAAACCAGGGGGCAGAGCACAGATACGCAGTATTTT

V: TRBV11-3
J: TRBJ2-2
size: .
D: .
CDR3: CASSLVAYTTGELFF
DNA: TGTGCCAGCAGCTTAGTCGCCTATACCACCGGGGAGCTGTTTTTT

V: TRBV11-2
J: TRBJ2-7
size: .
D: TRBD1
CDR3: CASTPRQGSYEQYF
DNA: TGTGCCAGCACCCCCCGACAGGGCTCCTACGAGCAGTACTTC

V: TRBV4-1
J: TRBJ2-3
size: .
D: TRBD2
CDR3: CASSHTAGVLSDTQYF
DNA: TGCGCCAGCAGCCATACAGCGGGAGTTCTGTCCGATACGCAGTATTTT